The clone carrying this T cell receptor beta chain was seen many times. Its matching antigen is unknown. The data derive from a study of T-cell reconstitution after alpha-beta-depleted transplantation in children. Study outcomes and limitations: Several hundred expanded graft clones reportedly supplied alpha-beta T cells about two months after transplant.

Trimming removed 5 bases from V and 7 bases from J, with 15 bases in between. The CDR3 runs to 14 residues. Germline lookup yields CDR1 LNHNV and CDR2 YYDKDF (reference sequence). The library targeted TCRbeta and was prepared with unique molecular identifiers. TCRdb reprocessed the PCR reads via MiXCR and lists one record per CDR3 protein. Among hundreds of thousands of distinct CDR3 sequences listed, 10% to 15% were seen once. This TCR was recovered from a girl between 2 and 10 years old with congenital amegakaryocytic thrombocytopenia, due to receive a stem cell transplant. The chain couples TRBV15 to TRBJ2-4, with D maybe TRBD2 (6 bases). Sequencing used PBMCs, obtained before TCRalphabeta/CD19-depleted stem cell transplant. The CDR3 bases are TGTGCCACCAGCTCCCGCGGAGGGTATAACATTCAGTACTTC. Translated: CATSSRGGYNIQYF.